Below are 9 T cell receptor beta chains sequenced from a single sample in a study of T cell repertoires in cytomegalovirus infection. These receptors lack a known antigen. A single record per CDR3 protein comes from TCRdb applying MiXCR to the reads. The table records roughly 800,000 distinct CDR3 sequences, about 27% of them present only once. The input for sequencing was cultured CD8+ T cells from PBMCs, taken from culture after CMV antigen stimulation. The source is a human donor in good health (CMV status not recorded). Some clones in this sample may be carry-over from other donors' samples.

The chain has TRBV6-2 or TRBV6-3 and TRBJ2-1; TRBD2 aligns across 8 bases. The length of the CDR3 is 16 residues. Germline values: CDR1 MNHEY, CDR2 SVGEGT. V gave up 0 bases and J gave up 3 bases; unmatched junction bases: 4. The chain's CDR3 is CASSYSISGGYNEQFF. The CDR3 DNA reads TGTGCCAGCAGTTACTCGATAAGCGGGGGCTACAATGAGCAGTTCTTC.

V gene TRBV24-1 combines with J gene TRBJ2-5; 11 bases are a match to TRBD2. Germline-derived CDR1 and CDR2 are KGHDR and SFDVKD. CDR3 size: 13 residues. Trimming cost V 9 bases and J 3 bases; bases outside gene matches: 2. CDR3 DNA: TGTGCCACCGGTAGCGGGGGGGAAGAGACCCAGTACTTC. Translation gives CATGSGGEETQYF.

The J gene is TRBJ2-7, the V gene TRBV4-1, with TRBD2 matching over 8 bases. CDR3 length: 14 residues. Germline values: CDR1 MGHRA, CDR2 YSYEKL. J was trimmed by 2 bases and V by 2 bases; bases with no gene match: 2. The CDR3 DNA reads as TGCGCCAGCAGCCAAACGGGAGGGCCCTACGAGCAGTACTTC. The encoded protein is CASSQTGGPYEQYF.

This clonotype came up many times. J is TRBJ2-3 and V is TRBV7-2; the match to TRBD1 covers 9 bases. In germline, CDR1 is SGHTA, CDR2 FQGNSA. The ends lost 6 bases at V and 3 bases at J; junction bases unmatched: 7. The CDR3 totals 15 residues. CDR3 in amino acids: CASRRGQGGTDTQYF. Here the CDR3 DNA reads TGTGCCAGCAGGAGGGGACAGGGAGGAACAGATACGCAGTATTTT.

The rearrangement links TRBV7-9 to TRBJ1-1; no reliable D call. CDR3 length: 12 residues. Trimming removed 5 bases at V and 8 bases at J, with 12 bases between. CDR1 SEHNR and CDR2 FQNEAQ come from the germline V gene (reference sequence). The CDR3 sequence is CASSRGLPEAFF. In DNA form, the CDR3 reads TGTGCCAGCAGCCGTGGGCTTCCCGAAGCTTTCTTT.

V gene TRBV2 combines with J gene TRBJ1-6; the match to TRBD1 covers 7 bases. The CDR3 loop spans 15 amino acids. Germline CDR1 is SNHLY and CDR2 is FYNNEI. V shed 3 bases, J shed 7 bases, and the junction held 6 bases outside the gene matches. CDR3 sequence reads: CASSDYRGENSPLHF. For the CDR3, the DNA is TGTGCCAGCAGTGATTACAGGGGAGAGAATTCACCCCTCCACTTT.

This clonotype was counted a few times. The chain carries TRBV2 and TRBJ1-5, with D uncertain. Trimming shortened V by 2 bases and J by 4 bases, and 6 bases separated the two germline ends. The CDR3 is 13 residues long. The germline CDR1 and CDR2 sequences are SNHLY and FYNNEI. The CDR3 nucleotides read TGTGCCAGCAGTGAAATAGTTAATCAGCCCCAGCATTTT. Encoded protein: CASSEIVNQPQHF.

This sequence joins TRBV11-2 and TRBJ1-6; TRBD1 might be the D (5 bases). Looked up from germline, CDR1 is SGHAT and CDR2 is FQNNGV. The CDR3 is 17 residues long. V lost 5 bases, J lost 5 bases, and 19 bases lay in between. This CDR3 reads CASSPLGPLGNNSPLHF. As DNA, the CDR3 is TGTGCCAGCAGCCCCTTGGGGCCCCTGGGTAATAATTCACCCCTCCACTTT.

The chain is built from TRBV10-3 and TRBJ2-1, with 8 bases aligning to TRBD1. This CDR3 has 14 residues. The V gene end was trimmed by 0 bases and the J gene end by 7 bases; junction bases not matched to a gene: 2. Germline CDR1 reads ENHRY; CDR2 reads SYGVKD. CDR3 in DNA: TGTGCCATCAGTGAGTCAGGGACAGGTAATGAGCAGTTCTTC. Its translation: CAISESGTGNEQFF.